This TCR beta chain originates from a study of beta chain features in type 1 diabetes. Trimming cost V 3 bases and J 8 bases, with 10 bases left between them. Germline assignment: CDR1 SGHNT and CDR2 YENEEA. This CDR3 is 12 amino acids long. Sequencing targeted expressed TCRB transcripts, as all isolated RNA had been reverse transcribed. The method was immunoSEQ multiplex PCR; TCRdb's version includes in-frame clones alone and lacks a portion of them. The sample has around 97,000 clones, 28% seen once. The study's findings and limits: Shortening of TCRB CDR3s, moderate but significant, appeared in all four CD4+ subsets of Type 1 diabetes patients.

For this clone: Its specificity is not known.

The V and J genes are TRBV11-3 and TRBJ1-2; the D gene is possibly TRBD1 (5 bases). This receptor was identified in a woman between 18 and 29 years old with type 1 diabetes. The source material was central memory CD4+ T cells from blood. The CDR3, as DNA: TGTGCCAGCAGCTTCGGGGGATGGGGCTACACCTTC. The encoded protein is CASSFGGWGYTF.